Here is one T cell receptor beta chain with its context. Its target is unknown. Measured with immunoSEQ multiplex PCR; TCRdb has only the in-frame clones, and not every one. This sample yields 78,000 or so clones, of which approximately 97% are seen a single time; roughly 0.028% belongs to the top ten. In corrective heart surgery, resections were taken, and these provided the thymus tissue. Corrective surgery for congenital heart defects was being performed on the healthy Finnish infants who served as donors. The CDR3 has 17 residues. Germline loops: CDR1 SGHDT, CDR2 YYEEEE. With 4 bases removed from V and 3 bases from J, the gap between germline ends came to 17 bases. This specimen belongs to a study of human thymus T cells. Study-level points and caveats: It looked as if thymic and blood repertoires used V and J genes in a biased way. What related research reported was that thymic repertoires overlapped highly among unrelated individuals.

V usage is TRBV5-6 and J usage is TRBJ1-6; no clear D gene. Sequencing used thymus tissue. The sequence was obtained from a boy under two years old with a congenital heart defect but otherwise immunologically healthy. The DNA of the CDR3 is TGTGCCAGCAGCCCCAACCAGGAGAGACGCTATAATTCACCCCTCCACTTT. It codes for CASSPNQERRYNSPLHF.